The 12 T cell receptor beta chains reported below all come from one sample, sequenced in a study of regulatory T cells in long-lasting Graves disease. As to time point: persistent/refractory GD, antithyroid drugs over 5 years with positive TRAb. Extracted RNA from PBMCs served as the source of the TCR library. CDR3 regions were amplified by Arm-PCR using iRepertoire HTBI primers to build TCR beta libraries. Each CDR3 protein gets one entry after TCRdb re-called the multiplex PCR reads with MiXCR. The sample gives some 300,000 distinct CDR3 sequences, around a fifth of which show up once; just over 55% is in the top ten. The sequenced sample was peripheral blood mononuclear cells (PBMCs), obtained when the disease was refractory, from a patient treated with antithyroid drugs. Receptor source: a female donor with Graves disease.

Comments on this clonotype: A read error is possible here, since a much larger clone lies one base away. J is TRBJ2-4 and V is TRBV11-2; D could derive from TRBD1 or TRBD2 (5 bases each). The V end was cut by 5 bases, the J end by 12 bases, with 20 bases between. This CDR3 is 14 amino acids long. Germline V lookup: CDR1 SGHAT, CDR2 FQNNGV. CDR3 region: CASSAPMEVDTQYF. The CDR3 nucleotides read TGTGCCAGCAGCGCTCCGATGGAGGTGGACACTCAGTACTTC.

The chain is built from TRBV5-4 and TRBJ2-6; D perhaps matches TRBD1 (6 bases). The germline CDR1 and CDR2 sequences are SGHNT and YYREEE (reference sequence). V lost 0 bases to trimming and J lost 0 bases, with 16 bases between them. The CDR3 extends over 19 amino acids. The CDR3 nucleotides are TGTGCCAGCAGCTTGGGGGGGCGGCGGCCGAGCTCTGGGGCCAACGTCCTGACTTTC. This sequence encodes CASSLGGRRPSSGANVLTF.

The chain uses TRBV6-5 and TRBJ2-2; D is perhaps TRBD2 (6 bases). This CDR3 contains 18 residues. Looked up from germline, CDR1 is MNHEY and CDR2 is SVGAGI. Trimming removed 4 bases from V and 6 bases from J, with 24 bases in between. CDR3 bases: TGTGCCAGCAGTTCTACCCTGGGAGGTAGCGTGGAGGCCGGGGAGCTGTTTTTT. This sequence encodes CASSSTLGGSVEAGELFF.

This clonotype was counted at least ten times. The CDR3 DNA is TGTGCCAGCAGTTTTCCGACTAGCGGGCCCCCCCCACCCTACGAGCAGTACTTC. Its protein is CASSFPTSGPPPPYEQYF. The genes are TRBV28 and TRBJ2-7, with 10 bases that match TRBD2. This CDR3 spans 18 amino acids. The junction had 13 bases not matched to a gene; V was cut back by 3 bases and J by 2 bases. CDR1 and CDR2 (germline): MDHEN, SYDVKM.

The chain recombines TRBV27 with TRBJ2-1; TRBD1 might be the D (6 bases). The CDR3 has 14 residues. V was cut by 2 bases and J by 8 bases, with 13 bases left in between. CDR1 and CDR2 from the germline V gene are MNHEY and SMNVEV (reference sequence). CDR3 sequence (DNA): TGTGCCAGCAGTTTAGCGGTACAGGGCGATGAGCAGTTCTTC. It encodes CASSLAVQGDEQFF.

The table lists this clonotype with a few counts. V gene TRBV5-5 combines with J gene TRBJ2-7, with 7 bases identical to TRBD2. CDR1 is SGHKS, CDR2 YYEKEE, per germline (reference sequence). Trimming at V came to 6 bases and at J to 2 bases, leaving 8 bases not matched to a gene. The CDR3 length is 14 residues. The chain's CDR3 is CASIRSAGAYEQYF. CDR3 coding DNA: TGTGCCAGCATCAGATCGGCGGGAGCCTACGAGCAGTACTTC. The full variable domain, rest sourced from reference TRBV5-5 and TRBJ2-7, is DAGVTQSPTHLIKTRGQQVTLRCSPISGHKSVSWYQQVLGQGPQFIFQYYEKEERGRGNFPDRFSARQFPNYSSELNVNALLLGDSALYLCASIRSAGAYEQYFGPGTRLTVT.

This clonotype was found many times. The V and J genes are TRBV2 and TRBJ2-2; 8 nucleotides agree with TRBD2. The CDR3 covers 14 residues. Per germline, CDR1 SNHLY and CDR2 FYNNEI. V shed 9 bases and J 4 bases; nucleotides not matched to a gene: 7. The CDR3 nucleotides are TGTGCCAGAAAAGCGGGAGAGAGCACCGGGGAGCTGTTTTTT. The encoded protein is CARKAGESTGELFF.

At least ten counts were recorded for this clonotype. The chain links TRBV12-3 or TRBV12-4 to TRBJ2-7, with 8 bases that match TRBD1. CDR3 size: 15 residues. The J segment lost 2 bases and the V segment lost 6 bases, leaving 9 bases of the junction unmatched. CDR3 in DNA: TGTGCCAGCAGCGACGCGGACAGGGCCACCTACGAGCAGTACTTC. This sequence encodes CASSDADRATYEQYF.

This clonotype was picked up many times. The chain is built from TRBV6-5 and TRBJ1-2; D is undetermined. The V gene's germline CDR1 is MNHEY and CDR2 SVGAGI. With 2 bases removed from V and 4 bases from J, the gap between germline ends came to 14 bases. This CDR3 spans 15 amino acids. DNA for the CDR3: TGTGCCAGCAGTTACCTGAGGACGGGAATCTATGGCTACACCTTC. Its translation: CASSYLRTGIYGYTF.

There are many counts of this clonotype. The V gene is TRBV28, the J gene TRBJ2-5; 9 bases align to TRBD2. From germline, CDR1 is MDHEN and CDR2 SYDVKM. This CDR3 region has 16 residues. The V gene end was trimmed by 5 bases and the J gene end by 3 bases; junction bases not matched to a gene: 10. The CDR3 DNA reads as TGTGCCAGCAGTCTTAGCGGGAGTAATGGAGAAGAGACCCAGTACTTC. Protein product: CASSLSGSNGEETQYF.

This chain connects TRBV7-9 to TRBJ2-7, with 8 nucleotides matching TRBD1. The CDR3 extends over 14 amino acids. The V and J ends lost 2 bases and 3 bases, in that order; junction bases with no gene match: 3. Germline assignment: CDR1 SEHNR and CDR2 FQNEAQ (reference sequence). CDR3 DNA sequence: TGTGCCAGCAGCTTACGGGACAGGAACTACGAGCAGTACTTC. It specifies CASSLRDRNYEQYF.

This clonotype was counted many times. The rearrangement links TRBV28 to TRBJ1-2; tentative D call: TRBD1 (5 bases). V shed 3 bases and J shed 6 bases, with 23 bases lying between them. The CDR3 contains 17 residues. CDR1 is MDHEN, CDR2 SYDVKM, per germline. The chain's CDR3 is CASSLGTYHSRADGYTF. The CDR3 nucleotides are TGTGCCAGCAGTTTGGGGACCTACCACTCTCGGGCGGATGGCTACACCTTC.